Below are 4 T cell receptor beta chains sequenced from a single sample in a study of OX40 agonist ivuxolimab in advanced cancers. Libraries were prepared by immunoSEQ multiplex PCR; TCRdb keeps only in-frame clonotypes and omits some of them. This sample has some 59,000 clones, with around 90% found just once. Material: CD4+ or CD8+ T cells sorted from blood, obtained in a trial of the OX40 agonist ivuxolimab. The receptors originated from an adult with an advanced solid tumor such as melanoma, head and neck, liver or kidney cancer.

The chain is built from TRBV2 and TRBJ2-5; D not resolved. V dropped 8 bases and J dropped 5 bases, with 12 bases sitting between them. This CDR3 has 12 residues. Germline V CDR1 and CDR2: SNHLY, FYNNEI. CDR3 in amino acids: CASGSPVETQYF. The CDR3 coding sequence is TGTGCCAGCGGATCGCCGGTCGAGACCCAGTACTTC.

This chain uses TRBV29-1 with TRBJ2-1; TRBD2 aligns across 10 bases. This CDR3 contains 16 residues. Trimming cost V 6 bases and J 9 bases; bases outside gene matches: 17. Germline assignment: CDR1 SQVTM and CDR2 ANQGSEA. The CDR3 is CSVHGPSGSTRGEQFF. In DNA, the CDR3 is TGCAGCGTCCATGGACCTAGCGGGAGCACACGGGGTGAGCAGTTCTTC.

A single count supports this clone. V is TRBV11-3 and J is TRBJ2-7, with D unresolved. Trimming took 1 base from V and 2 from J, leaving 9 bases between them. CDR1 and CDR2 from the germline V gene are SGHNT and YENEEA. This CDR3 contains 14 residues. CDR3 protein: CASSLVVSPYEQYF. CDR3 coding DNA: TGTGCCAGCAGCTTAGTGGTCAGCCCCTACGAGCAGTACTTC.

The CDR3 reads CASLPGQMPLQETQYF. The CDR3 nucleotides are TGCGCCAGCTTACCCGGGCAGATGCCCCTACAAGAGACCCAGTACTTC. The gene calls are TRBV5-1 and TRBJ2-5; D gene uncertain. This CDR3 contains 16 residues. Germline CDR1 SGHRS, CDR2 YFSETQ. V lost 7 bases and J lost 2, with 21 bases in between. Complete variable domain (other parts from reference TRBV5-1 and TRBJ2-5): KAGVTQTPRYLIKTRGQQVTLSCSPISGHRSVSWYQQTPGQGLQFLFEYFSETQRNKGNFPGRFSGRQFSNSRSEMNVSTLELGDSALYLCASLPGQMPLQETQYFGPGTRLLVL.